Each of the 20 T cell receptor beta chains below was sequenced from the same sample in a study of identical twins. TCRdb reanalysed the 5' RACE reads using MiXCR and keeps one entry per CDR3 protein. The sample includes 450,000 to 650,000 distinct CDR3 sequences, 9.5% to 10% of them seen just once. Another study also made use of these data, one on yellow fever vaccine responses in identical twins.

Sequenced: PBMCs. The receptors here all came from a young woman in good health.

A few counts support this clonotype. V and J are TRBV3-1 and TRBJ2-7; D is possibly TRBD2 (6 bases). Germline CDR1 LGHDT, CDR2 YNNKEL (reference sequence). The CDR3 consists of 16 residues. Trimming removed 1 base from V and 2 bases from J, with 15 bases in between. The CDR3 loop is CASSQGRVAGPYEQYF. Here the CDR3 DNA reads TGTGCCAGCAGCCAAGGAAGGGTGGCGGGACCCTACGAGCAGTACTTC.

The J gene is TRBJ2-4, the V gene TRBV12-3 or TRBV12-4; 13 bases line up with TRBD2. This CDR3 spans 15 amino acids. With 6 bases clipped from V and 3 bases from J, the junction kept 2 bases outside the gene matches. The CDR3 DNA reads TGTGCCAGCAGGACTAGCGGGGGGAACAAAAACATTCAGTACTTC. It yields the protein CASRTSGGNKNIQYF.

DNA for the CDR3: TGCGCCAGCAGCTTGCATGGGGCTAGCGGAAGCTCCTACAATGAGCAGTTCTTC. Protein sequence: CASSLHGASGSSYNEQFF. This sequence joins TRBV5-1 and TRBJ2-1, with TRBD2 matching over 7 bases. This CDR3 is 18 amino acids long. After removal of 1 base from V and 0 bases from J, the junction contained 10 bases not matched to a gene. The germline V gene has CDR1 SGHRS and CDR2 YFSETQ.

The J gene is TRBJ2-2, the V gene TRBV5-4; D uncertain. V dropped 1 base and J dropped 0 bases, with 10 bases sitting between them. CDR3 size: 16 residues. Germline V gene data show CDR1 as SGHNT and CDR2 as YYREEE (reference sequence). The CDR3 DNA reads as TGTGCCAGCAGCTTGATCCCAGAAACGAACACCGGGGAGCTGTTTTTT. As protein: CASSLIPETNTGELFF. The variable domain in full, with the rest retrieved from reference TRBV5-4 and TRBJ2-2, is ETGVTQSPTHLIKTRGQQVTLRCSSQSGHNTVSWYQQALGQGPQFIFQYYREEENGRGNFPPRFSGLQFPNYSSELNVNALELDDSALYLCASSLIPETNTGELFFGEGSRLTVL.

This clonotype was seen at least ten times. The genes are TRBV18 and TRBJ2-5; D may be TRBD1 (5 bases). Germline CDR1 is KGHSH and CDR2 is LQKENI. The ends were cut back, 2 bases at V and 1 base at J, with 11 bases in the middle. This CDR3 has 15 amino acids. The CDR3 loop reads CASSPIVTGQETQYF. The CDR3, as DNA: TGTGCCAGCTCACCAATTGTCACAGGCCAAGAGACCCAGTACTTC.

This clonotype has only a few counts. This chain joins TRBV5-6 and TRBJ2-7; 9 bases are shared with TRBD2. The CDR3 covers 16 residues. Germline CDR1 and CDR2: SGHDT and YYEEEE. V lost 2 bases to trimming and J lost 2 bases; unmatched junction nucleotides: 8. In DNA, the CDR3 is TGTGCCAGCAGCTTACGTCTAGCGGGGATTACCTACGAGCAGTACTTC. Protein: CASSLRLAGITYEQYF. Using reference TRBV5-6 and TRBJ2-7 for the parts outside the CDR3, the full variable domain is DAGVTQSPTHLIKTRGQQVTLRCSPKSGHDTVSWYQQALGQGPQFIFQYYEEEERQRGNFPDRFSGHQFPNYSSELNVNALLLGDSALYLCASSLRLAGITYEQYFGPGTRLTVT.

This clonotype was recorded at least ten times. CDR3 protein: CASNPGSSYNEQFF. The CDR3 DNA reads as TGTGCCAGCAACCCGGGTAGCTCCTACAATGAGCAGTTCTTC. The chain carries TRBV12-3 or TRBV12-4 and TRBJ2-1; no reliable D call. With 7 bases removed from V and 0 bases from J, the gap between germline ends came to 10 bases. The CDR3 has 14 amino acids.

This clonotype was seen a handful of times. The chain uses TRBV27 and TRBJ2-5, with D perhaps TRBD2 (5 bases). The germline V gene has CDR1 MNHEY and CDR2 SMNVEV (reference sequence). The CDR3 runs 11 residues. V was shortened by 11 bases and J by 4 bases, with 11 bases between the two germline ends. The CDR3 DNA follows: TGTGCCGTCATCGAGGGAGAGACCCAGTACTTC. Translation: CAVIEGETQYF.

This clonotype was picked up a small number of times. The chain couples TRBV7-2 to TRBJ2-7; TRBD1 aligns across 9 bases. This CDR3 region has 14 residues. The V gene end was trimmed by 6 bases and the J gene end by 0 bases; junction bases not matched to a gene: 3. CDR1 and CDR2 from the germline V gene are SGHTA and FQGNSA. In DNA, the CDR3 is TGTGCCAGCAGGATGACAGGGGGCTCCTACGAGCAGTACTTC. Translating it yields CASRMTGGSYEQYF. Together with reference TRBV7-2 and TRBJ2-7, the CDR3 gives the full variable domain: GAGVSQSPSNKVTEKGKDVELRCDPISGHTALYWYRQSLGQGLEFLIYFQGNSAPDKSGLPSDRFSAERTGGSVSTLTIQRTQQEDSAVYLCASRMTGGSYEQYFGPGTRLTVT.

V usage is TRBV18 and J usage is TRBJ2-2; D uncertain. Germline loops: CDR1 KGHSH, CDR2 LQKENI. The V end lost 3 bases, the J end lost 11 bases, and 7 bases lay between the germline ends. The CDR3 extends over 11 amino acids. Written as DNA, the CDR3 is TGTGCCAGCTCACCCAAAGGAGAGCTGTTTTTT. Translating gives CASSPKGELFF.

This clonotype has a count of ten or more. The genes are TRBV6-4 and TRBJ2-3; 7 positions match TRBD2. The ends lost 5 bases at V and 4 bases at J; junction bases unmatched: 3. The CDR3 has 13 residues. CDR1 is MRHNA, CDR2 SNTAGT, per germline. As DNA, the CDR3 is TGTGCCAGCAGTAGCGGGGCTGCAGATACGCAGTATTTT. Residues: CASSSGAADTQYF.

This clonotype was seen only a few times. The chain recombines TRBV5-8 with TRBJ2-3; D not resolved. The CDR3 extends over 14 amino acids. Germline CDR1 is SGHTS and CDR2 is YDEGEE. Trimming removed 7 bases at V and 2 bases at J, with 14 bases between. CDR3: CASYTLSPTDTQYF. Written as DNA, the CDR3 is TGTGCCAGCTACACACTATCCCCCACAGATACGCAGTATTTT.

This clonotype was counted at least ten times. V and J are TRBV2 and TRBJ2-5; D gene uncertain. Trimming removed 2 bases at V and 5 bases at J, with 6 bases between. Germline values: CDR1 SNHLY, CDR2 FYNNEI. There are 12 residues in the CDR3. CDR3 loop: CASSEPPETQYF. The CDR3 bases are TGTGCCAGCAGTGAACCTCCGGAGACCCAGTACTTC.

The table lists this clonotype with a few counts. This CDR3 reads CASHAEPGGESLAGDTQYF. CDR3 DNA: TGTGCCAGCCACGCAGAACCAGGGGGCGAATCTCTTGCGGGGGATACGCAGTATTTT. The chain has TRBV4-2 and TRBJ2-3; TRBD1 matches at 8 bases. The CDR3 sequence is 19 residues long. V trimming: 8 bases; J trimming: 6 bases; junction bases outside the gene matches: 25. Germline loops: CDR1 LGHNA, CDR2 YNFKEQ.

This chain joins TRBV18 and TRBJ2-3, with D uncertain. The V end was cut by 2 bases, the J end by 5 bases, with 14 bases between. The CDR3 contains 15 residues. CDR1 and CDR2 from the germline V gene are KGHSH and LQKENI. The CDR3 DNA reads TGTGCCAGCTCACCAGACACCTCCTCGGTAGATACGCAGTATTTT. Its protein is CASSPDTSSVDTQYF. Using reference TRBV18 and TRBJ2-3 for the parts outside the CDR3, the full variable domain is NAGVMQNPRHLVRRRGQEARLRCSPMKGHSHVYWYRQLPEEGLKFMVYLQKENIIDESGMPKERFSAEFPKEGPSILRIQQVVRGDSAAYFCASSPDTSSVDTQYFGPGTRLTVL.

This clonotype has a count of ten or more. The CDR3 sequence: CASSPGGNQPQHF. CDR3 coding DNA: TGTGCCAGCAGCCCAGGGGGGAATCAGCCCCAGCATTTT. V gene TRBV7-9 combines with J gene TRBJ1-5; 7 nucleotides match TRBD1. Germline V lookup: CDR1 SEHNR, CDR2 FQNEAQ (reference sequence). The CDR3 spans 13 residues. V was clipped by 5 bases and J by 4 bases; unmatched bases: 2.

The rearrangement links TRBV20-1 to TRBJ2-7; D is uncertain. Trimming left V 3 bases short and J 4 bases short, with 13 bases between. Germline CDR1 and CDR2: DFQATT and SNEGSKA (reference sequence). There are 13 residues in the CDR3. Here the CDR3 reads CSASDFRSYEQYF. The CDR3 DNA is TGCAGTGCTAGCGATTTCCGGTCTTACGAGCAGTACTTC.

The chain recombines TRBV7-2 with TRBJ2-5; maybe TRBD1 (6 bases). Looked up from germline, CDR1 is SGHTA and CDR2 is FQGNSA. The CDR3 covers 12 residues. Trimming removed 5 bases at V and 7 bases at J, with 11 bases between. The CDR3 coding sequence is TGTGCCAGCAGCGGACAGAAGGGGACCCAGTACTTC. Protein product: CASSGQKGTQYF.

The chain employs TRBV20-1 and TRBJ1-2, with 7 bases fitting TRBD1. The CDR3 sequence is 13 residues long. Germline V gene sequence: CDR1 DFQATT, CDR2 SNEGSKA (reference sequence). V lost 3 bases to trimming and J lost 5 bases; unmatched junction nucleotides: 6. The CDR3 sequence is CSASETGKYGYTF. The CDR3 DNA is TGCAGTGCTAGTGAGACAGGGAAGTATGGCTACACCTTC.

This clonotype was recorded at least ten times. The V gene is TRBV5-1, the J gene TRBJ1-1, with D unclear. The germline V gene has CDR1 SGHRS and CDR2 YFSETQ. V was cut by 2 bases and J by 1 base, with 9 bases left in between. There are 14 residues in the CDR3. The CDR3 DNA follows: TGCGCCAGCAGCTTCAGGATGGCGAACACTGAAGCTTTCTTT. It codes for CASSFRMANTEAFF.